A single sample is the source of the 12 T cell receptor beta chains below, sequenced in a study of beta chain features in type 1 diabetes. The entirety of the isolated RNA underwent reverse transcription, so expressed TCRB transcripts were sequenced. Data came from immunoSEQ multiplex PCR; TCRdb stores just in-frame clones and leaves some out. The table shows just over 600,000 clones, with around 16% occurring only once. Specimen: naive CD4+ T cells from blood. Every receptor here comes from a man younger than 35 in good health.

There are a few counts of this clone. The rearrangement links TRBV11-2 to TRBJ1-6, with 7 positions matching TRBD1. The CDR3 is 13 amino acids. CDR1 is SGHAT and CDR2 is FQNNGV in the germline V gene. J lost 7 bases, V lost 6 bases, and 3 bases had no gene match. CDR3 amino acids: CASRPTGNSPLHF. The CDR3 coding sequence is TGTGCCAGCAGACCGACAGGGAATTCACCCCTCCACTTT. The full variable domain, rest sourced from reference TRBV11-2 and TRBJ1-6, is EAGVAQSPRYKIIEKRQSVAFWCNPISGHATLYWYQQILGQGPKLLIQFQNNGVVDDSQLPKDRFSAERLKGVDSTLKIQPAKLEDSAVYLCASRPTGNSPLHFGNGTRLTVT.

This clone was seen more than once but under ten times. V usage is TRBV6-6 and J usage is TRBJ2-1; 11 positions match TRBD2. Germline CDR1 MNHNY, CDR2 SVGAGI (reference sequence). Trimming cost V 4 bases and J 10 bases; bases outside gene matches: 9. The CDR3 sequence is 15 residues long. The CDR3 is CASSSIGTSGLEQFF. CDR3 coding DNA: TGTGCCAGCAGTTCCATCGGGACTAGCGGATTAGAGCAGTTCTTC.

This clone was seen a handful of times. DNA for the CDR3: TGTGCCAGCATGAGTGGCGGGAATAATCCTCTCTACGAGCAGTACTTC. This translates into CASMSGGNNPLYEQYF. The rearrangement uses TRBV28 and TRBJ2-7; TRBD2 is a possible D gene (6 bases). This CDR3 is built from 16 residues. V was cut by 7 bases and J by 3 bases, with 22 bases left in between. From germline, CDR1 is MDHEN and CDR2 SYDVKM.

This clone turned up a few times. The rearrangement joins TRBV15 to TRBJ2-3; 11 bases match TRBD2. The CDR3 spans 13 residues. The V gene end was trimmed by 4 bases and the J gene end by 10 bases; junction bases not matched to a gene: 4. Germline V gene lookup returns CDR1 LNHNV and CDR2 YYDKDF (reference sequence). This chain's CDR3 is CATSNLAGGAQYF. CDR3 sequence (DNA): TGTGCCACCAGCAATTTAGCGGGAGGGGCGCAGTATTTT. The full variable domain, its missing parts supplied by reference TRBV15 and TRBJ2-3, is DAMVIQNPRYQVTQFGKPVTLSCSQTLNHNVMYWYQQKSSQAPKLLFHYYDKDFNNEADTPDNFQSRRPNTSFCFLDIRSPGLGDTAMYLCATSNLAGGAQYFGPGTRLTVL.

The chain links TRBV19 to TRBJ2-7; D gene uncertain. V was cut by 4 bases and J by 2 bases, with 9 bases left in between. This CDR3 has 13 amino acids. Germline loops: CDR1 LNHDA, CDR2 SQIVND (reference sequence). The CDR3, as DNA: TGTGCCAGTAGTAAGGTCGGCCCCTACGAGCAGTACTTC. It specifies CASSKVGPYEQYF. Full variable domain (outside the CDR3, taken from reference TRBV19 and TRBJ2-7): DGGITQSPKYLFRKEGQNVTLSCEQNLNHDAMYWYRQDPGQGLRLIYYSQIVNDFQKGDIAEGYSVSREKKESFPLTVTSAQKNPTAFYLCASSKVGPYEQYFGPGTRLTVT.

V gene TRBV6-1 combines with J gene TRBJ1-6; maybe TRBD1 (6 bases). The V gene lost 6 bases and the J gene lost 9 bases, with 18 bases spanning the gap. Germline CDR1 reads MNHNS; CDR2 reads SASEGT. The CDR3 has 15 amino acids. The CDR3 DNA reads as TGTGCCAGCAGCGGTCTCCGGGACAAATCTTCACCCCTCCACTTT. It yields the protein CASSGLRDKSSPLHF.

Points on this clone: A junction boundary mismatches the germline segment, possibly from a read error. This chain connects TRBV6-5 to TRBJ2-5; no firm D call. This CDR3 is 11 amino acids long. Germline CDR1 MNHEY, CDR2 SVGAGI. CDR3: CASSYSEIQYF. CDR3 DNA sequence: TGTGCCAGCAGTTACTCGGAGATCCAGTACTTC.

The gene calls are TRBV6-5 and TRBJ1-5; 7 nucleotides line up with TRBD1. With V trimmed by 6 bases and J by 7 bases, 12 bases remained unmatched. CDR3 size: 15 residues. CDR1 is MNHEY, CDR2 SVGAGI, per germline. The chain's CDR3 is CASSRTGRNGQPQHF. Here the CDR3 DNA reads TGTGCCAGCAGCAGGACAGGCCGCAATGGACAGCCCCAGCATTTT.

This clone was detected ten times or more. The chain recombines TRBV21-1 with TRBJ2-4. TRBV21-1 is a pseudogene segment. The CDR3 totals 13 residues. CDR3 sequence reads: CASSKVDENIQYF. The CDR3 bases are TGTGCCAGCAGCAAAGTCGACGAAAACATTCAGTACTTC.

This clone was recorded a few times. This chain connects TRBV7-9 to TRBJ1-1, with 10 bases lining up with TRBD1. The J segment lost 7 bases and the V segment lost 4 bases, leaving 6 bases of the junction unmatched. The CDR3 consists of 14 residues. From germline, CDR1 is SEHNR and CDR2 FQNEAQ (reference sequence). CDR3 loop: CASSSKRDRGEAFF. The CDR3 nucleotides are TGTGCCAGCAGCTCGAAGAGGGACAGGGGTGAAGCTTTCTTT. Combining the CDR3 with reference TRBV7-9 and TRBJ1-1 gives the whole variable domain DTGVSQNPRHKITKRGQNVTFRCDPISEHNRLYWYRQTLGQGPEFLTYFQNEAQLEKSRLLSDRFSAERPKGSFSTLEIQRTEQGDSAMYLCASSSKRDRGEAFFGQGTRLTVV.

The CDR3 here is CATSRGATIDQETQYF. The CDR3 region has the DNA TGTGCCACCAGCAGAGGAGCGACGATCGACCAAGAGACCCAGTACTTC. This chain joins TRBV15 and TRBJ2-5; D is uncertain. CDR3 length: 16 amino acids. Trimming left V 1 base short and J 0 bases short, with 12 bases between. The V gene's germline CDR1 is LNHNV and CDR2 YYDKDF (reference sequence).

The chain joins TRBV4-2 to TRBJ1-6; TRBD1 aligns across 8 bases. The CDR3 contains 16 residues. The V gene end was trimmed by 2 bases and the J gene end by 6 bases; junction bases not matched to a gene: 6. Germline CDR1 is LGHNA and CDR2 is YNFKEQ. CDR3 nucleotides: TGTGCCAGCAGCCAACCCCCGGACAGGGTTAATTCACCCCTCCACTTT. It specifies CASSQPPDRVNSPLHF.